This T cell receptor beta chain was found in a study of cytomegalovirus exposure and HLA in healthy donors. Across the study: An early release of data contained about 85 million unique TCRs, which came from HLA-typed donors.

The germline V gene has CDR1 ENHRY and CDR2 SYGVKD. With V trimmed by 3 bases and J by 1 base, 6 bases remained unmatched. CDR3 length: 16 residues. Researchers ran the PCR with 60 Vbeta and 13 Jbeta primers. This table comes from immunoSEQ multiplex PCR, and its TCRdb copy is limited to in-frame clones, with some not included. Of tens of thousands of clones listed, 80% were seen once; the top ten hold roughly 6%. This clone appeared a few times. Its antigen is undetermined. Study results and limitations: A later analysis by the authors found several of the most significant clusters apparently linked to common viral pathogens. Across HLA loci, a later analysis found differing TCR association rates, with DRB1 most and HLA-C fewest. More clonal expansion characterized HLA-associated TCR beta chains than equally common others in a later analysis.

The sequencing sample was made of PBMCs. The rearrangement uses TRBV10-3 and TRBJ1-5, with TRBD1 matching over 7 bases. This TCR was recovered from a male donor in good health and CMV-seronegative. CDR3 nucleotides: TGTGCCATCAGTGAAGGAGGGGGCTCAAGCAATCAGCCCCAGCATTTT. Translating it yields CAISEGGGSSNQPQHF.